The following is a TCR beta chain sequence with its context. Its antigen remains unidentified. This may stem from a read error, because a much larger clone lies one nucleotide away. With a constant-region primer, TCR beta cDNA was made from around 520 ng of total RNA. Three nested multiplex PCR rounds, a slightly modified ARM-PCR, produced the libraries for TCR beta. Investigators reported that the first two PCR rounds, at around 9 cycles each, used TRBV1-TRBV30 forward primers with a C-beta reverse primer. TCRdb used MiXCR to reprocess the multiplex PCR reads, holding one entry per CDR3 protein. The profile shows 100,000 to 150,000 distinct CDR3 sequences, 64% of them singletons. Total RNA and DNA came together from roughly 20-30 mg of bulk tissue without cell sorting. This specimen comes from a study of tumor-infiltrating lymphocytes in primary liver carcinoma. Background on the study: T1-T3 N0M0 was the stage of the tumors, which were roughly 4.2 to 11 cm across. Broader study findings: A significantly higher top-250-clone fraction was recorded for tumors than for blood (p = 0.039).

The CDR3 consists of 15 residues. The V and J genes are TRBV12-3 or TRBV12-4 and TRBJ2-6; maybe TRBD1 (5 bases). The specimen was liver tumor tissue from sampling region 3. Subset: tumor region T3, left-lateral pole. The origin of this receptor is a woman in her fifties or sixties with primary liver carcinoma and hepatitis B virus infection. CDR3 in DNA: TGTGCCTGCCCGACAGAGAGCTCTGGGGCCAACATCCTGACTTTC. It codes for CACPTESSGANILTF.